Below are 13 T cell receptor beta chains sequenced from a single sample in a study of liver allograft versus peripheral blood T cells (dated by TCRdb to the early 2020s). Regarding the study in general: In liver transplant recipients, the study looked at T cell receptor repertoires in the peripheral blood and set them against the repertoires found within the transplanted livers.

The listed sequencing device is Illumina MiSeq. TCRdb handled the public reads itself, with Q25 trimming in fastp and clone calling in MiXCR, and kept productive beta chains. Rows matching on CDR3 protein sequence are summarized as one entry with the most common DNA and genes. For this sample the table gives 13,000 or so distinct CDR3 sequences, of which around 20% were detected only once. The top ten constitute roughly 2% of the sample. These receptors all stem from a human patient who had a liver transplant. After a transplant, some T cells may be of graft donor origin.

By share of the sample, this clonotype is medium-sized. V and J are TRBV18 and TRBJ2-1, with D possibly TRBD2 on 5 matching bases. This CDR3 comprises 14 residues. V was trimmed by 3 bases and J by 8 bases, leaving 14 bases between them. Germline lookup yields CDR1 KGHSH and CDR2 LQKENI. The CDR3 region is CASSPRGPKDEQFF. In DNA, the CDR3 is TGTGCCAGCTCACCCCGCGGGCCCAAAGATGAGCAGTTCTTC.

Remarks on this clonotype: A much larger clone differs by one base, so this may be a read error. The gene calls are TRBV9 and TRBJ1-2; TRBD1 might be the D (6 bases). The germline CDR1 and CDR2 sequences are SGDLS and YYNGEE. V was cut by 3 bases and J by 0 bases, with 15 bases left in between. CDR3 length: 16 residues. The CDR3 sequence: CASSARQEGTNYGYTF. CDR3 in DNA: TGTGCCAGCAGCGCCCGACAGGAGGGAACTAACTATGGCTACACCTTC.

This chain connects TRBV28 to TRBJ1-4, with 8 nucleotides matching TRBD1. The length of the CDR3 is 17 residues. Per the germline V gene, CDR1 is MDHEN and CDR2 is SYDVKM. The trim removed 3 bases at V and 2 bases at J, leaving 8 bases unmatched. DNA of the CDR3: TGTGCCAGCAGTTTCGCCGGACAGGGCTACACTAATGAAAAACTGTTTTTT. Its protein is CASSFAGQGYTNEKLFF.

The DNA for the CDR3 is TGTGCCAGCAGCTTGTGGGGGAACACAGATACGCAGTATTTT. This sequence encodes CASSLWGNTDTQYF. V is TRBV5-4 and J is TRBJ2-3, with D perhaps TRBD1 or TRBD2 (5 bases each). The germline V gene encodes CDR1 SGHNT and CDR2 YYREEE (reference sequence). V lost 1 base, J lost 2 bases, and 8 bases lay in between. This CDR3 comprises 14 residues.

By proportion, this clonotype is medium-sized. The rearrangement uses TRBV28 and TRBJ1-3; 9 bases agree with TRBD1. V dropped 6 bases and J dropped 3; count of bases not matched to a gene: 9. This CDR3 region has 16 residues. CDR1 is MDHEN and CDR2 is SYDVKM in the germline V gene. CDR3 nucleotides: TGTGCCAGCAGATTACAGGGGGCGCGAAGTGGAAACACCATATATTTT. As protein: CASRLQGARSGNTIYF.

This clonotype is medium-sized within its sample. The CDR3 here is CASSEPGDNEQFF. The DNA of the CDR3 is TGTGCCAGCAGTGAACCGGGGGATAATGAGCAGTTCTTC. The chain uses TRBV6-1 and TRBJ2-1; a possible D gene is TRBD2 (6 bases). Germline V lookup: CDR1 MNHNS, CDR2 SASEGT. The CDR3 totals 13 residues. V gave up 2 bases and J gave up 7 bases, with 9 bases separating them.

Relative to its sample, this clonotype is medium-sized (0.01 to 0.1%). This chain links TRBV19 with TRBJ1-5; D ambiguous. The germline CDR1 and CDR2 sequences are LNHDA and SQIVND (reference sequence). The V gene lost 7 bases and the J gene lost 9 bases, with 10 bases spanning the gap. This CDR3 is built from 11 residues. CDR3: CASTAWGPQHF. CDR3 nucleotides: TGTGCCAGTACTGCCTGGGGGCCCCAGCATTTT.

The V and J genes are TRBV6-1 and TRBJ1-5, with TRBD1 matching 12 bases. V trimming: 4 bases; J trimming: 5 bases; junction bases outside the gene matches: 6. Per the germline V gene, CDR1 is MNHNS and CDR2 is SASEGT. The CDR3 is 16 amino acids. The CDR3 loop is CASSVRDRGPDQPQHF. Written as DNA, the CDR3 is TGTGCCAGCAGTGTGAGGGACAGGGGGCCTGATCAGCCCCAGCATTTT.

This clonotype turned up a few times. The rearrangement links TRBV5-4 to TRBJ2-3; no clear D gene. The CDR3 is 15 amino acids. Looked up from germline, CDR1 is SGHNT and CDR2 is YYREEE (reference sequence). The V gene lost 4 bases and the J gene lost 3 bases, with 15 bases spanning the gap. The CDR3 reads CASSPVPFQTDTQYF. DNA for the CDR3: TGTGCCAGCAGCCCAGTCCCTTTCCAAACAGATACGCAGTATTTT.

Ten or more counts support this clonotype. The V call is TRBV10-3, the J call TRBJ1-1; no firm D call. The germline V gene has CDR1 ENHRY and CDR2 SYGVKD. V lost 7 bases to trimming and J lost 1 base, with 10 bases between them. The CDR3 is 13 amino acids. The CDR3 DNA sequence: TGTGCCATCAATCCCAACTCGAACACTGAAGCTTTCTTT. Protein: CAINPNSNTEAFF.

This clonotype is categorized as medium-sized (0.01 to 0.1%). This chain joins TRBV6-5 and TRBJ1-4; no firm D call. Per germline, CDR1 MNHEY and CDR2 SVGAGI. The CDR3 loop spans 15 amino acids. V was pared by 6 bases and J by 2 bases, with 13 bases between. The CDR3 protein is CASSHGEGTNEKLFF. The CDR3 nucleotides read TGTGCCAGCAGCCACGGAGAGGGTACTAATGAAAAACTGTTTTTT.

By share, this clonotype counts as medium-sized. J is TRBJ1-3 and V is TRBV6-1; unclear D gene. There are 13 residues in the CDR3. V was pared by 5 bases and J by 13 bases, with 18 bases between. Germline CDR1 is MNHNS and CDR2 is SASEGT. The CDR3 coding sequence is TGTGCCAGCAGTTATTTTGGTCCACGGGGAATATATTTT. Its translation is CASSYFGPRGIYF.

CDR3 sequence (DNA): TGTGCCAGCAGCTTGCACAGCCCTGAAGCTTTCTTT. Translated: CASSLHSPEAFF. The rearrangement uses TRBV5-6 and TRBJ1-1; the D is unclear. Germline V gene lookup returns CDR1 SGHDT and CDR2 YYEEEE. The CDR3 spans 12 residues. Between the trimmed V and J ends, which lost 1 base and 6 bases, there was a span of 7 bases. Together with reference TRBV5-6 and TRBJ1-1, the CDR3 gives the full variable domain: DAGVTQSPTHLIKTRGQQVTLRCSPKSGHDTVSWYQQALGQGPQFIFQYYEEEERQRGNFPDRFSGHQFPNYSSELNVNALLLGDSALYLCASSLHSPEAFFGQGTRLTVV.